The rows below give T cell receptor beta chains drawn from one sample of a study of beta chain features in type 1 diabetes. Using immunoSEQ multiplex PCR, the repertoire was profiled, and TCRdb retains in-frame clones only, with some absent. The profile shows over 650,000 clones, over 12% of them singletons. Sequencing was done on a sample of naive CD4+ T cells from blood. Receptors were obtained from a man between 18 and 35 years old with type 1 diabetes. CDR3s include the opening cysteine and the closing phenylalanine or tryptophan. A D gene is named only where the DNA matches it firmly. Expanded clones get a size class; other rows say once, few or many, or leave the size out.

cdr3_aa: CASSLGGLSTDTQYF
cdr3_nt: TGTGCCAGCAGTTTGGGCGGACTGAGCACAGATACGCAGTATTTT
d_call: .
v_call: TRBV27
j_call: TRBJ2-3
cdr3_length: 15
clone_size: few

cdr3_aa: CSARGRGVANEQFF
cdr3_nt: TGCAGCGCCCGCGGCAGGGGGGTCGCCAATGAGCAGTTCTTC
d_call: .
v_call: TRBV29-1
j_call: TRBJ2-1
cdr3_length: 14
clone_size: .

cdr3_aa: CASSLFRTGPEAFF
cdr3_nt: TGTGCCAGCAGTTTATTCCGGACAGGGCCTGAAGCTTTCTTT
d_call: TRBD1
v_call: TRBV27
j_call: TRBJ1-1
cdr3_length: 14
clone_size: few

cdr3_aa: CAWKLGGNTEAFF
cdr3_nt: TGTGCCTGGAAGCTAGGGGGGAACACTGAAGCTTTCTTT
d_call: .
v_call: TRBV30
j_call: TRBJ1-1
cdr3_length: 13
clone_size: few

cdr3_aa: CAWSHTGTGIYEQYF
cdr3_nt: TGTGCCTGGAGTCATACCGGGACAGGGATTTACGAGCAGTACTTC
d_call: TRBD1
v_call: TRBV30
j_call: TRBJ2-7
cdr3_length: 15
clone_size: few

cdr3_aa: CASSQASSDTQYF
cdr3_nt: TGTGCCAGCAGCCAGGCTAGTTCAGATACGCAGTATTTT
d_call: .
v_call: TRBV4-2
j_call: TRBJ2-3
cdr3_length: 13
clone_size: .

cdr3_aa: CSELDGGDTQYF
cdr3_nt: TGCAGTGAGCTGGACGGTGGCGATACGCAGTATTTT
d_call: .
v_call: TRBV29-1
j_call: TRBJ2-3
cdr3_length: 12
clone_size: .

cdr3_aa: CASSLGGRNEQFF
cdr3_nt: TGTGCCAGCAGCTTAGGGGGGCGGAATGAGCAGTTCTTC
d_call: .
v_call: TRBV7-9
j_call: TRBJ2-1
cdr3_length: 13
clone_size: few

cdr3_aa: CASSLDAGGPYNEQFF
cdr3_nt: TGTGCCAGCAGTTTGGACGCAGGGGGGCCCTACAATGAGCAGTTCTTC
d_call: .
v_call: TRBV27
j_call: TRBJ2-1
cdr3_length: 16
clone_size: .

cdr3_aa: CASSYDTSGEQYF
cdr3_nt: TGCGCCAGCAGCTACGACACATCCGGCGAGCAGTACTTC
d_call: .
v_call: TRBV5-1
j_call: TRBJ2-7
cdr3_length: 13
clone_size: .

cdr3_aa: CASSSQTGYNEQFF
cdr3_nt: TGTGCCAGCAGTTCCCAGACAGGGTACAATGAGCAGTTCTTC
d_call: TRBD1
v_call: TRBV28
j_call: TRBJ2-1
cdr3_length: 14
clone_size: .

cdr3_aa: CASSVALENIQYF
cdr3_nt: TGTGCCAGCAGCGTAGCTTTAGAAAACATTCAGTACTTC
d_call: .
v_call: TRBV9
j_call: TRBJ2-4
cdr3_length: 13
clone_size: few

cdr3_aa: CASRGTRSSGEQFF
cdr3_nt: TGTGCCAGCAGGGGGACTAGGAGTAGCGGGGAGCAGTTCTTC
d_call: TRBD2
v_call: TRBV6-6
j_call: TRBJ2-1
cdr3_length: 14
clone_size: .

cdr3_aa: CASSLDRAVYGYTF
cdr3_nt: TGTGCCAGCAGCTTAGATCGGGCAGTCTATGGCTACACCTTC
d_call: .
v_call: TRBV11-2
j_call: TRBJ1-2
cdr3_length: 14
clone_size: .

cdr3_aa: CSALLAGSSSYNEQFF
cdr3_nt: TGCAGCGCCCTCCTAGCGGGGTCGAGCTCCTACAATGAGCAGTTCTTC
d_call: TRBD2
v_call: TRBV29-1
j_call: TRBJ2-1
cdr3_length: 16
clone_size: few

cdr3_aa: CASSGNTGELFF
cdr3_nt: TGTGCCAGCAGTGGGAACACCGGGGAGCTGTTTTTT
d_call: .
v_call: TRBV2
j_call: TRBJ2-2
cdr3_length: 12
clone_size: few